These T cell receptor beta chains were read from a single sample in a study of shared clonotypes between healthy human individuals. Sequencing was performed with immunoSEQ multiplex PCR; in TCRdb, only in-frame clones are kept and a portion is missing. The sample holds around 1 million clones; approximately 76% are singletons and the top ten take about 1.5%. Sequenced sample: memory CD4+ T cells sorted from blood. Receptor source: a man younger than 35 in good health. The CDR3 runs from the conserved cysteine through the conserved F or W. A D gene is named only where the DNA matches it firmly. Size values are once, few and many counts, or a class for expanded clones, and some rows have none.

d_gene | abundance | j_gene | v_gene | CDR3aa | CDR3nt
TRBD1 | - | TRBJ2-7 | TRBV2 | CASSEGVQGASGEQYF | TGTGCCAGCAGTGAAGGGGTGCAGGGGGCTTCGGGCGAGCAGTACTTC
TRBD2 | - | TRBJ2-3 | TRBV28 | CASSRRASGGYTQYF | TGTGCCAGCAGCCGGCGGGCTAGCGGGGGATATACGCAGTATTTT
- | - | TRBJ2-7 | TRBV21-1 | CASSHQSYEQYF | TGTGCCAGCAGCCACCAGTCCTACGAGCAGTACTTC
- | - | TRBJ1-2 | TRBV9 | CASSPSLEAYGYTF | TGTGCCAGCAGCCCGAGCCTTGAGGCCTATGGCTACACCTTC
- | - | TRBJ1-1 | TRBV2 | CASNLDSKNTEAFF | TGTGCCAGCAACTTGGACAGCAAAAACACTGAAGCTTTCTTT
- | - | TRBJ1-2 | TRBV5-8 | CASTSPGPYGYTF | TGTGCCAGCACCTCGCCAGGGCCCTATGGCTACACCTTC
- | - | TRBJ1-4 | TRBV12-5 | CASGLAEKLFF | TGTGCTAGTGGTTTGGCGGAAAAACTGTTTTTT
- | few | TRBJ1-2 | TRBV5-1 | CASSLVGGANYGYTF | TGCGCCAGCAGCTTGGTTGGGGGCGCTAACTATGGCTACACCTTC
- | many | TRBJ2-1 | TRBV13 | CASSLGRDEQFF | TGTGCCAGCAGCTTAGGACGCGATGAGCAGTTCTTC
TRBD1 | - | TRBJ1-2 | TRBV7-2 | CASSQGQGNYGYTF | TGTGCCAGCAGCCAGGGACAGGGGAACTATGGCTACACCTTC
TRBD1 | - | TRBJ1-3 | TRBV11-2 | CASSLTGTADYSGNTIYF | TGTGCCAGCAGCTTAACCGGGACAGCGGATTACTCTGGAAACACCATATATTTT
- | - | TRBJ1-3 | TRBV11-1 | CASSSSGTKRNTIYF | TGTGCCAGCAGCTCATCCGGGACAAAACGAAACACCATATATTTT
- | once | TRBJ2-2 | TRBV6-1 | CASSITGELFF | TGTGCAAGCAGCATTACCGGGGAGCTGTTTTTT
TRBD1 | - | TRBJ2-7 | TRBV6-6 | CASSGGYGYEQYF | TGTGCCAGTTCAGGGGGCTATGGGTACGAGCAGTACTTC
TRBD2 | - | TRBJ2-3 | TRBV28 | CASSLSGGDGDTQYF | TGTGCCAGCAGTCTGAGCGGGGGCGACGGGGATACGCAGTATTTT
TRBD2 | - | TRBJ2-3 | TRBV4-1 | CASSQDRASGRVLSTDTQYF | TGCGCCAGCAGCCAAGATAGGGCTAGCGGGAGGGTCCTTAGCACAGATACGCAGTATTTT
- | - | TRBJ2-3 | TRBV5-1 | CASRLGAPTDTQYF | TGCGCCAGCCGCCTCGGGGCACCCACAGATACGCAGTATTTT
TRBD1 | - | TRBJ1-2 | TRBV7-2 | CASSPLGQALSGYTF | TGTGCCAGCAGCCCACTCGGACAGGCCCTAAGTGGCTACACCTTC
TRBD1 | - | TRBJ1-2 | TRBV19 | CASSKQGKDYGYTF | TGTGCCAGTAGTAAACAGGGGAAGGACTATGGCTACACCTTC
TRBD2 | - | TRBJ2-6 | TRBV7-6 | CASSQRGPSGANVLTF | TGTGCCAGCAGCCAGCGGGGACCCTCTGGGGCCAACGTCCTGACTTTC
TRBD1 | once | TRBJ1-6 | TRBV27 | CASSVGQPHNSPLHF | TGTGCCAGCAGTGTGGGACAGCCTCATAATTCACCCCTCCACTTT
- | - | TRBJ2-5 | TRBV20-1 | CSAILSETQYF | TGCAGTGCTATTCTTTCAGAGACCCAGTACTTC
- | - | TRBJ2-1 | TRBV7-8 | CASSFQGRGLLPYNEQFF | TGTGCCAGCAGCTTTCAGGGACGAGGCCTATTACCCTACAATGAGCAGTTCTTC
- | - | TRBJ1-5 | TRBV7-2 | CASSGSSRNQPQHF | TGTGCCAGCAGCGGCTCTTCCCGCAATCAGCCCCAGCATTTT
- | - | TRBJ2-2 | TRBV7-7 | CASSPVGLANTGELFF | TGTGCTAGCAGCCCCGTCGGGCTGGCGAACACCGGGGAGCTGTTTTTT
- | - | TRBJ2-2 | TRBV28 | CASSPQLGAGGTGELFF | TGTGCCAGCAGTCCCCAACTCGGGGCAGGCGGCACCGGGGAGCTGTTTTTT
TRBD2 | - | TRBJ2-1 | TRBV7-2 | CASSLAGTSGEQFF | TGTGCCAGCAGCTTAGCGGGGACTAGCGGGGAGCAGTTCTTC
TRBD1 | - | TRBJ1-2 | TRBV28 | CASSNTGGYGYTF | TGTGCCAGCTCTAACACAGGGGGCTATGGCTACACCTTC
TRBD1 | - | TRBJ1-2 | TRBV5-1 | CASSSGQGSYTF | TGCGCCAGCAGCTCCGGACAGGGAAGCTACACCTTC
- | - | TRBJ2-7 | TRBV28 | CASFGSYEQYF | TGTGCCAGCTTTGGCAGCTACGAGCAGTACTTC
- | - | TRBJ2-3 | TRBV30 | CAWSGGRGNTDTQYF | TGTGCCTGGAGTGGAGGGCGCGGGAACACAGATACGCAGTATTTT
- | - | TRBJ1-2 | TRBV9 | CASSPSETVSTF | TGTGCCAGCAGCCCCTCGGAAACAGTATCCACCTTC
- | - | TRBJ2-1 | TRBV5-1 | CASSPAGGLYEQFF | TGCGCCAGCAGCCCGGCCGGGGGGCTGTATGAGCAGTTCTTC
TRBD1 | - | TRBJ2-1 | TRBV2 | CATKQGTISYNEQFF | TGTGCCACCAAACAGGGGACAATCTCCTACAATGAGCAGTTCTTC
TRBD1 | - | TRBJ1-2 | TRBV25-1 | CASSEAGTGGGGYTF | TGTGCCAGCAGTGAAGCCGGGACAGGGGGTGGTGGCTACACCTTC
TRBD2 | few | TRBJ2-7 | TRBV7-3 | CASSLAGGFDEQYF | TGTGCCAGCAGCTTAGCGGGGGGATTCGACGAGCAGTACTTC
- | once | TRBJ1-1 | TRBV7-2 | CASSSAMGRGAGTEAFF | TGTGCCAGCAGTTCCGCGATGGGGAGAGGGGCGGGCACTGAAGCTTTCTTT
TRBD1 | - | TRBJ1-1 | TRBV10-3 | CAISERGTVNTEAFF | TGTGCCATCAGTGAAAGAGGGACAGTGAACACTGAAGCTTTCTTT
TRBD1 | - | TRBJ1-3 | TRBV10-3 | CAIKGQGGSGNTIYF | TGTGCCATCAAAGGACAGGGCGGCTCTGGAAACACCATATATTTT
- | - | TRBJ1-2 | TRBV5-4 | CASSLDRTETSF | TGTGCCAGCAGCTTAGACAGAACGGAGACATCCTTC
TRBD1 | once | TRBJ2-7 | TRBV18 | CASSPGQGAYEQYF | TGTGCCAGCTCACCAGGACAGGGGGCATACGAGCAGTACTTC
- | - | TRBJ1-3 | TRBV6-5 | CATRFPGGGNTIYF | TGTGCCACCCGTTTCCCGGGGGGGGGAAACACCATATATTTT
TRBD1 | few | TRBJ2-2 | TRBV15 | CATSRDRGQGNTGELFF | TGTGCCACCAGCAGGGACAGGGGGCAGGGTAACACCGGGGAGCTGTTTTTT
- | - | TRBJ1-1 | TRBV19 | CASTLRGNTEAFF | TGTGCCAGTACTCTTCGGGGTAACACTGAAGCTTTCTTT
- | - | TRBJ2-3 | TRBV19 | CASTARNRDTQYF | TGTGCCAGTACCGCGCGAAATAGAGATACGCAGTATTTT
TRBD2 | - | TRBJ2-1 | TRBV10-3 | CAISETSGGTYNEQFF | TGTGCCATCAGTGAGACTAGCGGGGGGACCTACAATGAGCAGTTCTTC